These T cell receptor beta chains were read from a single sample in a study of T-cell reconstitution after alpha-beta-depleted transplantation in children. TCRdb called the PCR reads again in MiXCR, with one record for every CDR3 protein. This table holds about 310,000 distinct CDR3 sequences, around 25% found once. Sequencing used PBMCs, mostly from graft donor cells, obtained 180 days after TCRalphabeta/CD19-depleted stem cell transplant. These receptors all stem from a male patient younger than 18 who had a stem cell transplant for acute lymphoblastic leukemia, so the T cells may come from the graft donor. The CDR3 runs from the conserved cysteine through the conserved F or W. The D gene is left open where the match is weak. Rows give clone size only sometimes, using once, few, many, or a class for an expanded clone.

abundance: -; d_gene: -; j_gene: TRBJ2-7; v_gene: TRBV20-1; CDR3aa: CSASPPGPPREQYF; CDR3nt: TGCAGTGCTAGTCCTCCGGGACCTCCTCGGGAGCAGTACTTC
abundance: -; d_gene: -; j_gene: TRBJ1-5; v_gene: TRBV5-1; CDR3aa: CASSLGAVSNQPQHF; CDR3nt: TGCGCCAGCAGCCTGGGGGCAGTTTCGAATCAGCCCCAGCATTTT
abundance: -; d_gene: -; j_gene: TRBJ1-5; v_gene: TRBV27; CDR3aa: CASSNHGRVDQPQHF; CDR3nt: TGTGCCAGCAGTAACCACGGCAGGGTGGATCAGCCCCAGCATTTT
abundance: few; d_gene: TRBD1; j_gene: TRBJ1-1; v_gene: TRBV5-1; CDR3aa: CASSLTGGTTEAFF; CDR3nt: TGCGCCAGCAGCCTGACAGGGGGTACCACTGAAGCTTTCTTT
abundance: -; d_gene: -; j_gene: TRBJ2-5; v_gene: TRBV11-2; CDR3aa: CASSSIQGGTGLRETQYF; CDR3nt: TGTGCCAGCAGCTCAATACAGGGGGGGACAGGTCTGCGGGAGACCCAGTACTTC
abundance: few; d_gene: TRBD2; j_gene: TRBJ2-1; v_gene: TRBV9; CDR3aa: CASSVAGLAGGPSYNEQFF; CDR3nt: TGTGCCAGCAGCGTAGCGGGACTAGCGGGAGGCCCATCCTACAATGAGCAGTTCTTC
abundance: -; d_gene: -; j_gene: TRBJ1-1; v_gene: TRBV14; CDR3aa: CASSQVTGMDTEAFF; CDR3nt: TGTGCCAGCAGCCAAGTAACAGGGATGGACACTGAAGCTTTCTTT
abundance: -; d_gene: -; j_gene: TRBJ2-7; v_gene: TRBV9; CDR3aa: CASSSRDRSYEQYF; CDR3nt: TGTGCCAGCAGCAGCCGGGACCGCTCCTACGAGCAGTACTTC
abundance: many; d_gene: TRBD1; j_gene: TRBJ1-1; v_gene: TRBV29-1; CDR3aa: CSGGGQGHPAFF; CDR3nt: TGCAGCGGTGGGGGACAGGGGCATCCAGCTTTCTTT
abundance: few; d_gene: -; j_gene: TRBJ1-1; v_gene: TRBV5-1; CDR3aa: CASSPPWTGMNTEAFF; CDR3nt: TGCGCCAGCAGCCCACCGTGGACGGGGATGAACACTGAAGCTTTCTTT
abundance: few; d_gene: -; j_gene: TRBJ2-7; v_gene: TRBV4-1; CDR3aa: CASSPAPPDDEQQYF; CDR3nt: TGCGCCAGCAGCCCCGCCCCCCCGGATGACGAACAGCAGTACTTC
abundance: few; d_gene: -; j_gene: TRBJ2-7; v_gene: TRBV5-1; CDR3aa: CASSLTQAYEQYF; CDR3nt: TGCGCCAGCAGCTTGACTCAGGCCTACGAGCAGTACTTC
abundance: -; d_gene: TRBD2; j_gene: TRBJ2-7; v_gene: TRBV5-4; CDR3aa: CASSQRLAGGREQYF; CDR3nt: TGTGCCAGCAGCCAACGACTAGCGGGAGGGCGCGAGCAGTACTTC
abundance: -; d_gene: -; j_gene: TRBJ2-5; v_gene: TRBV6-1; CDR3aa: CASSGRSSLGHLQETQYF; CDR3nt: TGTGCCAGCAGTGGACGGTCCTCTCTGGGACATCTCCAAGAGACCCAGTACTTC
abundance: few; d_gene: -; j_gene: TRBJ1-2; v_gene: TRBV20-1; CDR3aa: CSAKQGRRYGYTF; CDR3nt: TGCAGTGCAAAACAGGGACGAAGGTATGGCTACACCTTC
abundance: -; d_gene: -; j_gene: TRBJ1-1; v_gene: TRBV6-1; CDR3aa: CASSEKIGVDLNTEAFF; CDR3nt: TGTGCCAGCAGTGAAAAGATCGGGGTCGATTTGAACACTGAAGCTTTCTTT
abundance: -; d_gene: -; j_gene: TRBJ1-4; v_gene: TRBV3-1; CDR3aa: CASSRLGEQQTNEKLFF; CDR3nt: TGTGCCAGCAGCCGTCTGGGGGAGCAGCAAACTAATGAAAAACTGTTTTTT
abundance: few; d_gene: -; j_gene: TRBJ1-2; v_gene: TRBV20-1; CDR3aa: CSASLYGYTF; CDR3nt: TGCAGTGCTAGTCTCTATGGCTACACCTTC
abundance: many; d_gene: -; j_gene: TRBJ1-5; v_gene: TRBV30; CDR3aa: CAWTNSGNQPQHF; CDR3nt: TGTGCCTGGACAAACAGCGGCAATCAGCCCCAGCATTTT
abundance: -; d_gene: -; j_gene: TRBJ2-3; v_gene: TRBV7-2; CDR3aa: CASSLGSGVRTDTQYF; CDR3nt: TGTGCCAGCAGCTTAGGGTCTGGGGTTAGGACAGATACGCAGTATTTT
abundance: few; d_gene: TRBD1; j_gene: TRBJ1-3; v_gene: TRBV5-1; CDR3aa: CASSQGQGRTGHTIYF; CDR3nt: TGCGCCAGCAGCCAGGGACAGGGGCGAACCGGGCACACCATATATTTT
abundance: few; d_gene: -; j_gene: TRBJ2-1; v_gene: TRBV5-1; CDR3aa: CASSLYAHNEQFF; CDR3nt: TGCGCCAGCAGCTTGTACGCCCACAATGAGCAGTTCTTC
abundance: few; d_gene: -; j_gene: TRBJ2-7; v_gene: TRBV11-2; CDR3aa: CASSYIGGLADYYEQYF; CDR3nt: TGTGCCAGCAGCTACATAGGGGGCCTAGCGGACTACTACGAGCAGTACTTC
abundance: -; d_gene: TRBD1; j_gene: TRBJ2-7; v_gene: TRBV7-9; CDR3aa: CASSLDGTGHYEQYF; CDR3nt: TGTGCCAGCAGCTTAGACGGGACAGGGCACTACGAGCAGTACTTC
abundance: -; d_gene: TRBD2; j_gene: TRBJ2-1; v_gene: TRBV7-9; CDR3aa: CASSPNFGTNSYNEQFF; CDR3nt: TGTGCCAGCAGCCCTAACTTCGGGACTAACTCCTACAATGAGCAGTTCTTC
abundance: -; d_gene: TRBD2; j_gene: TRBJ2-5; v_gene: TRBV3-1; CDR3aa: CASSQDGTSGHFCQYF; CDR3nt: TGTGCCAGCAGCCAAGACGGGACTAGCGGGCACTTTTGCCAGTACTTC
abundance: -; d_gene: -; j_gene: TRBJ2-3; v_gene: TRBV3-1; CDR3aa: CASSHSPSRTDTQYF; CDR3nt: TGTGCCAGCAGCCACTCCCCAAGTCGCACAGATACGCAGTATTTT
abundance: -; d_gene: -; j_gene: TRBJ2-3; v_gene: TRBV30; CDR3aa: CAWSEGDLRGTQYF; CDR3nt: TGTGCCTGGAGTGAGGGAGACCTCCGGGGTACGCAGTATTTT
abundance: few; d_gene: -; j_gene: TRBJ2-2; v_gene: TRBV5-5; CDR3aa: CASSYGTSGELFF; CDR3nt: TGTGCCAGCAGCTATGGGACGTCCGGGGAGCTGTTTTTT
abundance: few; d_gene: -; j_gene: TRBJ2-3; v_gene: TRBV4-1; CDR3aa: CASSQAGRYTQYF; CDR3nt: TGCGCCAGCAGCCAAGCTGGGAGGTATACGCAGTATTTT
abundance: -; d_gene: -; j_gene: TRBJ2-7; v_gene: TRBV25-1; CDR3aa: CATSDASYEQYF; CDR3nt: TGTGCCACTTCGGACGCCTCCTACGAGCAGTACTTC
abundance: -; d_gene: -; j_gene: TRBJ2-1; v_gene: TRBV9; CDR3aa: CASSAQGVAGAHEQFF; CDR3nt: TGTGCCAGCAGCGCACAGGGCGTGGCGGGAGCTCATGAGCAGTTCTTC
abundance: -; d_gene: TRBD2; j_gene: TRBJ2-1; v_gene: TRBV3-1; CDR3aa: CTISRGLAGGGSYNEQFF; CDR3nt: TGTACCATCAGCAGGGGGCTAGCGGGAGGAGGGTCCTACAATGAGCAGTTCTTC
abundance: -; d_gene: -; j_gene: TRBJ2-7; v_gene: TRBV20-1; CDR3aa: CSARAPLRQTYEQYF; CDR3nt: TGCAGTGCTAGAGCTCCTTTAAGGCAGACCTACGAGCAGTACTTC
abundance: -; d_gene: -; j_gene: TRBJ1-2; v_gene: TRBV7-3; CDR3aa: CASSLTPQGSYGYTF; CDR3nt: TGTGCCAGCAGCTTAACCCCCCAGGGGAGCTATGGCTACACCTTC
abundance: -; d_gene: -; j_gene: TRBJ2-7; v_gene: TRBV29-1; CDR3aa: CSVVYRTPLGSYEQYF; CDR3nt: TGCAGCGTCGTTTATAGGACTCCCCTAGGCTCCTACGAGCAGTACTTC
abundance: few; d_gene: -; j_gene: TRBJ1-5; v_gene: TRBV19; CDR3aa: CASSILGGGNQPQHF; CDR3nt: TGTGCCAGTAGTATCTTGGGGGGCGGCAATCAGCCCCAGCATTTT
abundance: few; d_gene: TRBD1; j_gene: TRBJ2-1; v_gene: TRBV29-1; CDR3aa: CSVGPIILTGWYEQFF; CDR3nt: TGCAGCGTTGGCCCCATTATCCTGACAGGGTGGTATGAGCAGTTCTTC
abundance: few; d_gene: -; j_gene: TRBJ2-6; v_gene: TRBV18; CDR3aa: CASSPRTSLSGANVLTF; CDR3nt: TGTGCCAGCTCACCACGTACATCACTTTCTGGGGCCAACGTCCTGACTTTC
abundance: many; d_gene: -; j_gene: TRBJ2-7; v_gene: TRBV20-1; CDR3aa: CSADPGALSYEQYF; CDR3nt: TGCAGTGCTGATCCGGGGGCCCTCTCCTACGAGCAGTACTTC
abundance: many; d_gene: -; j_gene: TRBJ2-5; v_gene: TRBV6-6; CDR3aa: CASSFPGETQYF; CDR3nt: TGTGCCAGCAGTTTCCCCGGGGAGACCCAGTACTTC